Below are 31 T cell receptor beta chains sequenced from a single sample in a study of cytomegalovirus exposure and HLA in healthy donors. The PCR made use of 60 Vbeta and 13 Jbeta primers. The data were produced by immunoSEQ multiplex PCR, yet TCRdb's version contains in-frame clones alone and is incomplete. Of around 150,000 clones in the sample, 70% to 80% were seen once. The sequenced material came from PBMCs. The receptors were sampled from a man aged 35 to 55 in good health and CMV-seronegative.

By frequency in the sample, this clone is medium-sized. This chain connects TRBV27 to TRBJ2-3; the match to TRBD2 covers 7 bases. V was pared by 2 bases and J by 2 bases, with 1 base of the junction left unmatched. This CDR3 spans 14 amino acids. Germline assignment: CDR1 MNHEY and CDR2 SMNVEV (reference sequence). In nucleotides, the CDR3 is TGTGCCAGCAGTTTAGCGGGAGCCACAGATACGCAGTATTTT. Translation: CASSLAGATDTQYF.

V gene TRBV19 combines with J gene TRBJ2-6; TRBD1 aligns across 11 bases. CDR3 length: 17 amino acids. Per germline, CDR1 LNHDA and CDR2 SQIVND (reference sequence). The trim removed 7 bases at V and 4 bases at J, leaving 9 bases unmatched. In nucleotides, the CDR3 is TGTGCCAGTAACCCCGGACAGGGGGCCAGAGGGGCCAACGTCCTGACTTTC. It translates to CASNPGQGARGANVLTF. Variable domain in full (rest from reference TRBV19 and TRBJ2-6): DGGITQSPKYLFRKEGQNVTLSCEQNLNHDAMYWYRQDPGQGLRLIYYSQIVNDFQKGDIAEGYSVSREKKESFPLTVTSAQKNPTAFYLCASNPGQGARGANVLTFGAGSRLTVL.

The chain uses TRBV6-6 and TRBJ2-2; D unclear. V was clipped by 6 bases and J by 0 bases, with 11 bases between them. Germline lookup yields CDR1 MNHNY and CDR2 SVGAGI (reference sequence). CDR3 length: 15 residues. The CDR3 bases are TGTGCCAGCAGCTACACGAGTTCGAACACCGGGGAGCTGTTTTTT. Residues: CASSYTSSNTGELFF.

The chain recombines TRBV5-4 with TRBJ2-2; 11 bases are a match to TRBD2. The trim removed 5 bases at V and 6 bases at J, leaving 6 bases unmatched. CDR3 length: 15 residues. Germline loops: CDR1 SGHNT, CDR2 YYREEE (reference sequence). CDR3: CASRLAGVEAGELFF. In DNA, the CDR3 is TGTGCCAGCAGACTAGCGGGAGTGGAGGCCGGGGAGCTGTTTTTT.

The chain employs TRBV6-1 and TRBJ2-3, with TRBD1 matching 9 bases. The CDR3 is 15 amino acids. CDR1 and CDR2 (germline): MNHNS, SASEGT. V trimming: 11 bases; J trimming: 3 bases; junction bases outside the gene matches: 12. CDR3 in amino acids: CAASALGTGTDTQYF. CDR3 sequence (DNA): TGTGCCGCTTCGGCGCTCGGGACAGGGACAGATACGCAGTATTTT.

The rearrangement uses TRBV29-1 and TRBJ2-5, with 15 bases lining up with TRBD2. The J call may be in error: the DNA end matches TRBJ2-7 better. Per the germline V gene, CDR1 is SQVTM and CDR2 is ANQGSEA. This CDR3 is 20 amino acids long. CDR3 protein: CSVEDIAVGTSGGLSYEQYF. The CDR3 DNA reads TGCAGCGTTGAAGATATCGCTGTAGGGACTAGCGGGGGGCTCTCCTACGAGCAGTACTTC.

CDR3 nucleotide sequence: TGCAGCTTAGAGGGTCCGGGGTACAATGAGCAGTTCTTC. Residues: CSLEGPGYNEQFF. V and J are TRBV29-1 and TRBJ2-1; weak D call: TRBD2 (5 bases). The CDR3 runs 13 residues. V lost 8 bases and J 4 bases, leaving 15 bases between the germline ends. CDR1 is SQVTM, CDR2 ANQGSEA, per germline.

This chain joins TRBV19 and TRBJ2-1; the match to TRBD2 covers 11 bases. Per the germline V gene, CDR1 is LNHDA and CDR2 is SQIVND (reference sequence). CDR3 length equals 17 residues. With V trimmed by 6 bases and J by 6 bases, 13 bases remained unmatched. The CDR3 reads CASRATFSGRAGNEQFF. Here the CDR3 DNA reads TGTGCCAGTAGGGCTACCTTTAGCGGGAGGGCAGGCAATGAGCAGTTCTTC.

The chain employs TRBV28 and TRBJ2-5; unclear D gene. Matching the DNA end better, TRBJ2-7 makes the J call doubtful. The germline V gene encodes CDR1 MDHEN and CDR2 SYDVKM. The CDR3 loop spans 13 amino acids. Written as DNA, the CDR3 is TGTGCCAGCAGTCCATTCGGTAGCTACGAGCAGTACTTC. Residues: CASSPFGSYEQYF.

The chain is built from TRBV5-4 and TRBJ2-7, with 10 bases fitting TRBD2. The germline gives CDR1 SGHNT, CDR2 YYREEE (reference sequence). CDR3 size: 14 residues. Losses at the gene ends were 1 base for V and 6 bases for J; bases not matched to a gene: 4. CDR3 bases: TGTGCCAGCAGCTTGTGGCTAGCGGGAGTCGAGCAGTACTTC. This encodes CASSLWLAGVEQYF.

As concerns this clone: Distinct nucleotide sequences in the sample also encode this CDR3. V gene TRBV9 combines with J gene TRBJ2-5; D perhaps matches TRBD2 (6 bases). Germline CDR1 SGDLS, CDR2 YYNGEE. Trimming took off 6 bases at V and 5 bases at J, with 14 bases between the two ends. This CDR3 comprises 13 residues. CDR3 nucleotides: TGTGCCAGCACGGCGGCCCGGGGGGAGACCCAGTACTTC. It translates to CASTAARGETQYF.

J is TRBJ1-1 and V is TRBV6-4; tentative D call: TRBD1 (5 bases). Looked up from germline, CDR1 is MRHNA and CDR2 is SNTAGT. The V end lost 10 bases, the J end lost 2 bases, and 11 bases lay between the germline ends. The CDR3 contains 12 residues. CDR3 in DNA: TGTGCCACCTTAAGGGGTAACACTGAAGCTTTCTTT. Protein: CATLRGNTEAFF.

The chain employs TRBV25-1 and TRBJ2-1; weak D call: TRBD1 (5 bases). V lost 10 bases, J lost 6 bases, and 16 bases lay in between. Germline loops: CDR1 MGHDK, CDR2 SYGVNS. The CDR3 spans 13 residues. The CDR3 reads CATKWGSPNEQFF. DNA of the CDR3: TGTGCCACCAAATGGGGCTCCCCCAATGAGCAGTTCTTC.

This clone showed up just a few times. V and J are TRBV7-9 and TRBJ2-3; 7 bases map to TRBD1. This CDR3 contains 16 residues. Germline V gene lookup returns CDR1 SEHNR and CDR2 FQNEAQ (reference sequence). Trimming removed 8 bases from V and 0 bases from J; junction bases left unmatched: 11. The DNA for the CDR3 is TGTGCCAGCGGGAGACAGGGAAGATCTAGCACAGATACGCAGTATTTT. Its translation: CASGRQGRSSTDTQYF.

This clone has more than one count but fewer than ten. The rearrangement uses TRBV7-2 and TRBJ2-1; 12 nucleotides agree with TRBD2. CDR1 is SGHTA, CDR2 FQGNSA, per germline. Trimming cost V 6 bases and J 5 bases; bases outside gene matches: 8. This CDR3 has 16 amino acids. The CDR3 reads CASSRGLAGGDNEQFF. The CDR3 DNA sequence: TGTGCCAGCAGTCGAGGCCTAGCGGGAGGGGACAATGAGCAGTTCTTC.

The V and J genes are TRBV7-2 and TRBJ2-5, with a weak D call TRBD1 (6 bases). The CDR3 is 13 amino acids. V was trimmed by 3 bases and J by 2 bases, leaving 7 bases between them. Germline CDR1 SGHTA, CDR2 FQGNSA. CDR3 bases: TGTGCCAGCAGCTTCGGACAGCAAGAGACCCAGTACTTC. This translates into CASSFGQQETQYF.

This clone has a handful of counts. The V and J genes are TRBV29-1 and TRBJ1-1; D uncertain. From germline, CDR1 is SQVTM and CDR2 ANQGSEA. This CDR3 comprises 12 residues. V was shortened by 3 bases and J by 11 bases, with 16 bases between the two germline ends. The CDR3 DNA reads TGCAGCGTTGATTTGGAGAGGGCGGGCGCTTTCTTT. Translated, it gives CSVDLERAGAFF. The full variable domain, rest sourced from reference TRBV29-1 and TRBJ1-1, is SAVISQKPSRDICQRGTSLTIQCQVDSQVTMMFWYRQQPGQSLTLIATANQGSEATYESGFVIDKFPISRPNLTFSTLTVSNMSPEDSSIYLCSVDLERAGAFFGQGTRLTVV.

This clone was found a few times. V usage is TRBV14 and J usage is TRBJ1-4, with D unresolved. V shed 3 bases and J shed 13 bases, with 15 bases lying between them. The germline V gene encodes CDR1 SGHDN and CDR2 FVKESK. There are 13 residues in the CDR3. The CDR3 loop is CASSHLIGFGLFF. The CDR3 DNA is TGTGCCAGCAGCCACCTGATCGGGTTCGGACTGTTTTTT.

The CDR3 nucleotides are TGTGCCAGCAGCTTAGGGGGCCCCCAGCCCCAGCATTTT. Its protein is CASSLGGPQPQHF. The V gene is TRBV7-9, the J gene TRBJ1-5; perhaps TRBD1 as D (5 bases). Trimming took 1 base from V and 7 from J, leaving 8 bases between them. CDR3 length equals 13 residues. Germline lookup yields CDR1 SEHNR and CDR2 FQNEAQ (reference sequence).

The chain has TRBV6-1 and TRBJ1-5; D remains ambiguous. Trimming shortened V by 4 bases and J by 6 bases, and 25 bases separated the two germline ends. In germline, CDR1 is MNHNS, CDR2 SASEGT. The length of the CDR3 is 18 residues. The CDR3 here is CASSGDWTLPTGGQPQHF. As DNA, the CDR3 is TGTGCCAGCAGTGGGGATTGGACTCTCCCCACGGGTGGTCAGCCCCAGCATTTT.

The chain carries TRBV19 and TRBJ2-3; no clear D. This CDR3 spans 15 amino acids. CDR1 LNHDA and CDR2 SQIVND come from the germline V gene (reference sequence). Trimming left V 3 bases short and J 1 base short, with 11 bases between. This chain's CDR3 is CASSMGPRGTDTQYF. The CDR3 coding sequence is TGTGCCAGTAGTATGGGTCCCCGGGGCACAGATACGCAGTATTTT.

This sequence joins TRBV5-1 and TRBJ2-2; D gene unclear. Trimming took off 4 bases at V and 1 base at J, with 8 bases between the two ends. This CDR3 is built from 14 residues. CDR1 and CDR2 from the germline V gene are SGHRS and YFSETQ. The DNA for the CDR3 is TGCGCCAGCAGCCTGGCGGTGAACACCGGGGAGCTGTTTTTT. It is translated as CASSLAVNTGELFF.

This CDR3 is CASSLPGFGYNSPLHF. CDR3 bases: TGTGCCAGCAGTTTACCAGGGTTTGGCTATAATTCACCCCTCCACTTT. The chain joins TRBV28 to TRBJ1-6; a possible D gene is TRBD1 (5 bases). Germline V gene lookup returns CDR1 MDHEN and CDR2 SYDVKM. Trimming took 2 bases from V and 3 from J, leaving 11 bases between them. CDR3 length: 16 residues.

The chain links TRBV28 to TRBJ2-7, with D maybe TRBD1 (6 bases). V was cut by 4 bases and J by 3 bases, with 16 bases left in between. This CDR3 region has 15 residues. CDR1 and CDR2 (germline): MDHEN, SYDVKM. The DNA of the CDR3 is TGTGCCAGCAGTTACACCCCGGACAGTAACTACGAGCAGTACTTC. Translation gives CASSYTPDSNYEQYF. Complete variable domain (other parts from reference TRBV28 and TRBJ2-7): DVKVTQSSRYLVKRTGEKVFLECVQDMDHENMFWYRQDPGLGLRLIYFSYDVKMKEKGDIPEGYSVSREKKERFSLILESASTNQTSMYLCASSYTPDSNYEQYFGPGTRLTVT.

This clone was counted between two and nine times. This chain links TRBV6-6 with TRBJ2-2, with D perhaps matching TRBD1 (6 bases). Trimming stripped 8 bases from V and 0 bases from J, with 10 bases between. The CDR3 consists of 14 residues. CDR1 and CDR2 (germline): MNHNY, SVGAGI (reference sequence). The CDR3 sequence: CASWWTANTGELFF. The CDR3 DNA sequence: TGTGCCAGCTGGTGGACAGCGAACACCGGGGAGCTGTTTTTT.

The chain is built from TRBV5-6 and TRBJ2-4; no clear D gene. The CDR3 has 14 residues. The germline V gene has CDR1 SGHDT and CDR2 YYEEEE. Trimming took 1 base from V and 16 from J, leaving 21 bases between them. CDR3 DNA: TGTGCCAGCAGCTTGAAGGCTCAGTTTAGCCCAAATTACTTC. This encodes CASSLKAQFSPNYF.

This sequence joins TRBV5-6 and TRBJ2-3; D remains ambiguous. The CDR3 loop spans 11 amino acids. CDR1 and CDR2 (germline): SGHDT, YYEEEE. Trimming took off 2 bases at V and 6 bases at J, with 4 bases between the two ends. Written as DNA, the CDR3 is TGTGCCAGCAGCTTCGCGGATACGCAGTATTTT. It yields the protein CASSFADTQYF.

In its sample, this clone was seen once. The chain uses TRBV11-2 and TRBJ2-1; 7 bases map to TRBD1. This CDR3 comprises 14 residues. The J segment lost 6 bases and the V segment lost 4 bases, leaving 6 bases of the junction unmatched. Germline V gene sequence: CDR1 SGHAT, CDR2 FQNNGV. Here the CDR3 DNA reads TGTGCCAGCAGCTCAATTAGACAGGGCAATGAGCAGTTCTTC. As protein: CASSSIRQGNEQFF.

This chain connects TRBV28 to TRBJ1-5, with D perhaps TRBD1 (5 bases). V gave up 8 bases and J gave up 6 bases, with 20 bases separating them. The CDR3 is made up of 15 amino acids. CDR1 and CDR2 from the germline V gene are MDHEN and SYDVKM. Here the CDR3 reads CASLLGQGRSQPQHF. For the CDR3, the DNA is TGTGCCAGCCTCCTGGGGCAGGGTAGGAGTCAGCCCCAGCATTTT.

The CDR3 DNA follows: TGTGCCAGCTCACCACCCTTCGGGACTAACAATGAGCAGTTCTTC. This codes for CASSPPFGTNNEQFF. This chain joins TRBV18 and TRBJ2-1, with 7 bases identical to TRBD2. CDR1 is KGHSH, CDR2 LQKENI, per germline. V was clipped by 0 bases and J by 5 bases; unmatched bases: 4. This CDR3 has 15 amino acids.

This sequence joins TRBV7-6 and TRBJ2-1; tentative D call: TRBD1 (6 bases). The CDR3 contains 15 residues. Trimming left V 4 bases short and J 1 base short, with 11 bases between. Germline V gene sequence: CDR1 SGHVS, CDR2 FNYEAQ. CDR3 sequence: CASSSTGRSYNEQFF. Here the CDR3 DNA reads TGTGCCAGCAGCTCCACAGGGAGATCCTACAATGAGCAGTTCTTC.